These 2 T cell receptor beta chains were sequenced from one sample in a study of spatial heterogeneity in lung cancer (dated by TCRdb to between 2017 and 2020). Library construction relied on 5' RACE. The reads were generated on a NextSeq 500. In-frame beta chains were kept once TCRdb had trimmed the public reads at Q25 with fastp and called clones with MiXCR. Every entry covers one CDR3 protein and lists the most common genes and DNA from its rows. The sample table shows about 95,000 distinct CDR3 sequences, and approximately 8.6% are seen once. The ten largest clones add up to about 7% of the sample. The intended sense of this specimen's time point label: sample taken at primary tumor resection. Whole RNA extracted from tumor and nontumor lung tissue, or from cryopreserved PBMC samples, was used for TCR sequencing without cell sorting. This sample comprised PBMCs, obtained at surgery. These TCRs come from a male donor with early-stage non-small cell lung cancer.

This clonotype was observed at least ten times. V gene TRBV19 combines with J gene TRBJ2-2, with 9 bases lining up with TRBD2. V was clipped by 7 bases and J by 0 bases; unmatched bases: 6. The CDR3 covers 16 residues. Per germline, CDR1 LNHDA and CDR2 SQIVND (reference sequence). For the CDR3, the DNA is TGTGCCAGTATGGGACTAGCAGCCGCGAACACCGGGGAGCTGTTTTTT. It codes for CASMGLAAANTGELFF.

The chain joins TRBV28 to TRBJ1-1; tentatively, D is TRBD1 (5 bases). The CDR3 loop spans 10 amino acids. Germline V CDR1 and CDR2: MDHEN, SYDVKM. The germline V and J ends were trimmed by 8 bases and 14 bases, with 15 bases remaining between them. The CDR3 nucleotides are TGTGCCAGCCCAGGTCCCCAGGGCTTCTTT. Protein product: CASPGPQGFF.